This is a list of T cell receptor beta chains from one sample in a study of blood T cell repertoires in COVID-19. Method: immunoSEQ multiplex PCR; TCRdb's copy keeps in-frame clones and lacks some. The sample consists of about 220,000 clones, 85% to 90% of them appearing once. Sequenced material: PBMCs or T cells enriched from blood (not recorded which). The receptors originated from a woman aged 18-29 years in a cohort exposed to, infected with or recovered from COVID-19 (not recorded which). The CDR3 runs from the conserved cysteine through the conserved F or W. Fields, in order: CDR3 DNA, CDR3 protein, J gene, D gene, clone size, CDR3 length, V gene. D genes are given only for firm matches. A clone size is listed for some rows: how often the clone was seen (once, few, many), or a class if it is expanded.

TGCGCCAGCAGCCGGCTAGCGGGAGTGGGTGAGACCCAGTACTTC	CASSRLAGVGETQYF	TRBJ2-5	TRBD2	.	15	TRBV5-1
TGTGCCAGCAGACGAGATAGTGAAGCTTTCTTT	CASRRDSEAFF	TRBJ1-1	.	.	11	TRBV6-5
TGTGCCAGCAGCCCAACCCAGATCTACAATGAGCAGTTCTTC	CASSPTQIYNEQFF	TRBJ2-1	.	.	14	TRBV5-6
TGTGCCAGCAGTTCGGGACAGCGAAATGAGCAGTTCTTC	CASSSGQRNEQFF	TRBJ2-1	TRBD1	.	13	TRBV6-2/TRBV6-3
TGTGCCAGCAGTTTGGCACAGGGGGGGACTGAAGCTTTCTTT	CASSLAQGGTEAFF	TRBJ1-1	TRBD1	.	14	TRBV28
TGCGCCAGCAGCCTGCTGACAGGGTCTAATGAAAAACTGTTTTTT	CASSLLTGSNEKLFF	TRBJ1-4	TRBD1	.	15	TRBV4-1
TGTGCCAGCAGCCGGGCCGGGACAGCGGGGGTCGAGCAGTACTTC	CASSRAGTAGVEQYF	TRBJ2-7	.	.	15	TRBV7-8
TGTGCCAGCAGCTTAGGGGCGGGCTATGGCTACACCTTC	CASSLGAGYGYTF	TRBJ1-2	.	.	13	TRBV11-1
TGCGCCAGCAGCCAGGGACTAGCGGGAGAGTACAATGAGCAGTTCTTC	CASSQGLAGEYNEQFF	TRBJ2-1	TRBD2	.	16	TRBV5-1
TGTGCCAGCAGCGGACAGAGCCCAATAGAACCCCTCCACTTT	CASSGQSPIEPLHF	TRBJ1-6	.	few	14	TRBV7-9
TGTGCCAGCAGCCCTGGGACAGGGAGCACAGATACGCAGTATTTT	CASSPGTGSTDTQYF	TRBJ2-3	TRBD1	.	15	TRBV7-3
TGTGCCAGCAGCCAAGATGGAGTGGCCCCTGGCTCCTACGAGCAGTACTTC	CASSQDGVAPGSYEQYF	TRBJ2-7	.	.	17	TRBV3-1/TRBV3-2
TGCAGTGCTAGTTCTGCCTACGAGCAGTACTTC	CSASSAYEQYF	TRBJ2-7	.	.	11	TRBV20-1
TGTGCCAGCTCGGGACAGGGAAATGAAAAACTGTTTTTT	CASSGQGNEKLFF	TRBJ1-4	TRBD1	.	13	TRBV19
TGCGCCAGCAGCTTGGCGGGACAGGGGGACTATGGCTACACCTTC	CASSLAGQGDYGYTF	TRBJ1-2	TRBD1	.	15	TRBV5-1
TGTGCCAGCAGTTTATCAAGGCAGGGAAGTCAGCCCCAGCATTTT	CASSLSRQGSQPQHF	TRBJ1-5	.	.	15	TRBV27
TGCGCCAGCAGCCCCCAGCCGGGTAACGTCCTGACTTTC	CASSPQPGNVLTF	TRBJ2-6	.	.	13	TRBV5-1
TGTGCCACCCCCAGGCCTACAGAGACCCAGTACTTC	CATPRPTETQYF	TRBJ2-5	.	.	12	TRBV6-4
TGTGCCAGCAGGGAGACACGAGGGGGGGATTTT	CASRETRGGDF	TRBJ1-3	.	once	11	TRBV7-9
TGTGCCAGCAGGCGAGCGGGGGGTCCCTTTGATGAGCAGTTCTTC	CASRRAGGPFDEQFF	TRBJ2-1	TRBD2	.	15	TRBV2
TGTGCCAGCAGTGAACCAGGGGTGACAGATACGCAGTATTTT	CASSEPGVTDTQYF	TRBJ2-3	.	.	14	TRBV2
TGTGCCAGCAGCATAAGGGGACAGTTATACGAGCAGTACTTC	CASSIRGQLYEQYF	TRBJ2-7	TRBD1	.	14	TRBV13
TGTGCCAGCAGGCAACCGGGACAATACTATGGCTACACCTTC	CASRQPGQYYGYTF	TRBJ1-2	.	.	14	TRBV28
TGTGCCAGCAGCGTAGCCCTCCCTCGGACAGGGGGCAAAAGCGGGGAGCTGTTTTTT	CASSVALPRTGGKSGELFF	TRBJ2-2	TRBD1	.	19	TRBV9
TGTGCCAGCATCGGCGGGAGGAGCGCCGGGGAGCTGTTTTTT	CASIGGRSAGELFF	TRBJ2-2	TRBD2	.	14	TRBV2
TGTGCCAGCAGCTTAGGGCTAGCGGGAGGCGAGCAGTACTTC	CASSLGLAGGEQYF	TRBJ2-7	TRBD2	.	14	TRBV7-6
TGTGCCAGCAGCTTTGCCAGCGGGAGGGGGGATGAGCAGTTCTTC	CASSFASGRGDEQFF	TRBJ2-1	TRBD2	.	15	TRBV7-9
TGCGCCAGCAGCTTGTCGACTAGCGGCAAAAACATTCAGTACTTC	CASSLSTSGKNIQYF	TRBJ2-4	TRBD2	.	15	TRBV5-1
TGTGCCATCAGGACAGATTACGCAACCGGTACCCATGGCTACACCTTC	CAIRTDYATGTHGYTF	TRBJ1-2	.	once	16	TRBV10-3
TGCAGCGTTCAGGGGTTTAACTATGGCTACACCTTC	CSVQGFNYGYTF	TRBJ1-2	.	.	12	TRBV29-1
TGTGCCAGCTCACCATACGTGGGGGACAGAATGAACACTGAAGCTTTCTTT	CASSPYVGDRMNTEAFF	TRBJ1-1	TRBD1	.	17	TRBV18
TGTGCCAGCAGTCTCGAAATAGCGGGGGGGCTGGAGACCCAGTACTTC	CASSLEIAGGLETQYF	TRBJ2-5	TRBD2	.	16	TRBV28